What follows are 14 T cell receptor beta chains derived from one specimen sequenced in a study of OX40 agonist ivuxolimab in advanced cancers. This table comes from immunoSEQ multiplex PCR, and its TCRdb copy is limited to in-frame clones, with some not included. This table holds under 85,000 clones, 65% to 90% found once. Sequencing used CD4+ or CD8+ T cells sorted from blood, obtained in a trial of the OX40 agonist ivuxolimab. The origin of the receptors is an adult with an advanced solid tumor such as melanoma, head and neck, liver or kidney cancer.

In nucleotides, the CDR3 is TGTGCCAGCAGCCCGCTGGCTAGCGGAGGCTACGAGCAGTACTTC. This sequence encodes CASSPLASGGYEQYF. The chain uses TRBV7-9 and TRBJ2-7; 7 positions agree with TRBD2. The CDR3 is made up of 15 amino acids. CDR1 and CDR2 from the germline V gene are SEHNR and FQNEAQ (reference sequence). V shed 5 bases, J shed 3 bases, and the junction held 10 bases outside the gene matches. Combining the CDR3 with reference TRBV7-9 and TRBJ2-7 gives the whole variable domain DTGVSQNPRHKITKRGQNVTFRCDPISEHNRLYWYRQTLGQGPEFLTYFQNEAQLEKSRLLSDRFSAERPKGSFSTLEIQRTEQGDSAMYLCASSPLASGGYEQYFGPGTRLTVT.

The rearrangement joins TRBV5-4 to TRBJ1-1; D not resolved. Germline assignment: CDR1 SGHNT and CDR2 YYREEE (reference sequence). CDR3 length: 14 amino acids. V was shortened by 4 bases and J by 4 bases, with 14 bases between the two germline ends. The DNA of the CDR3 is TGTGCCAGCAGCCGGTGGGAAGGGCTCACTGAAGCTTTCTTT. It translates to CASSRWEGLTEAFF.

The CDR3 nucleotides are TGTGCCAGCAGTTCAGGACAATCCTACGAGCAGTACTTC. This sequence encodes CASSSGQSYEQYF. The chain recombines TRBV6-6 with TRBJ2-7; tentative D call: TRBD1 (5 bases). Trimming took 4 bases from V and 1 from J, leaving 8 bases between them. The CDR3 loop spans 13 amino acids. Germline V gene lookup returns CDR1 MNHNY and CDR2 SVGAGI (reference sequence).

With regard to this clone: Within the sample, other DNA sequences also encode this same CDR3. The chain employs TRBV5-6 and TRBJ2-3, with 10 bases lining up with TRBD1. J was trimmed by 2 bases and V by 4 bases; bases with no gene match: 7. The CDR3 is made up of 16 amino acids. Germline V gives CDR1 SGHDT, CDR2 YYEEEE. CDR3 coding DNA: TGTGCCAGCAGCGCCGACAGGGGGCGGCCCACAGATACGCAGTATTTT. Its protein is CASSADRGRPTDTQYF.

The chain uses TRBV4-2 and TRBJ1-3, with 7 bases that match TRBD1. The CDR3 consists of 15 residues. Per the germline V gene, CDR1 is LGHNA and CDR2 is YNFKEQ. V lost 4 bases to trimming and J lost 4 bases; unmatched junction nucleotides: 7. The CDR3 nucleotides are TGTGCCAGCAGCCTCCTAGGACAGGCGGGAAACACCATATATTTT. It translates to CASSLLGQAGNTIYF.

The chain is built from TRBV28 and TRBJ2-5; D remains ambiguous. Germline loops: CDR1 MDHEN, CDR2 SYDVKM. The V end lost 9 bases, the J end lost 2 bases, and 13 bases lay between the germline ends. There are 13 residues in the CDR3. The CDR3 loop reads CASEVPTQETQYF. As DNA, the CDR3 is TGTGCCAGTGAGGTACCGACGCAAGAGACCCAGTACTTC.

The chain employs TRBV6-5 and TRBJ2-7; perhaps TRBD2 as D (5 bases). Germline V gives CDR1 MNHEY, CDR2 SVGAGI. This CDR3 is built from 14 residues. V gave up 5 bases and J gave up 2 bases, with 13 bases separating them. This CDR3 is CASSSLGDPYEQYF. CDR3 in DNA: TGTGCCAGCAGTAGCCTCGGGGATCCCTACGAGCAGTACTTC.

The gene calls are TRBV28 and TRBJ1-1, with D perhaps matching TRBD1 (6 bases). V lost 7 bases to trimming and J lost 0 bases, with 18 bases between them. This CDR3 contains 16 residues. The germline CDR1 and CDR2 sequences are MDHEN and SYDVKM. DNA of the CDR3: TGTGCCAGCACCCCCATACAGGGCGGGATGAACACTGAAGCTTTCTTT. Amino acid sequence: CASTPIQGGMNTEAFF.

This chain links TRBV4-3 with TRBJ2-7; 7 bases map to TRBD1. The V gene's germline CDR1 is LGHNA and CDR2 YSLEER. V was clipped by 0 bases and J by 2 bases; unmatched bases: 4. CDR3 length equals 15 residues. CDR3 sequence reads: CASSQDTGTAYEQYF. CDR3 DNA sequence: TGCGCCAGCAGCCAAGATACCGGGACAGCCTACGAGCAGTACTTC.

The V and J genes are TRBV2 and TRBJ1-6; D unclear. The length of the CDR3 is 13 residues. V was pared by 6 bases and J by 0 bases, with 3 bases between. Per the germline V gene, CDR1 is SNHLY and CDR2 is FYNNEI. The CDR3 protein is CASRVSYNSPLHF. The CDR3 nucleotides are TGTGCCAGCAGGGTCTCCTATAATTCACCCCTCCACTTT. Combining the CDR3 with reference TRBV2 and TRBJ1-6 gives the whole variable domain EPEVTQTPSHQVTQMGQEVILRCVPISNHLYFYWYRQILGQKVEFLVSFYNNEISEKSEIFDDQFSVERPDGSNFTLKIRSTKLEDSAMYFCASRVSYNSPLHFGNGTRLTVT.

The chain carries TRBV19 and TRBJ2-3; 7 bases agree with TRBD2. This CDR3 spans 15 amino acids. J lost 3 bases, V lost 6 bases, and 9 bases had no gene match. The germline gives CDR1 LNHDA, CDR2 SQIVND (reference sequence). The CDR3 sequence is CASRESGAGTDTQYF. CDR3 DNA sequence: TGTGCCAGTAGAGAAAGCGGGGCGGGGACAGATACGCAGTATTTT.

The genes are TRBV28 and TRBJ2-2; D is possibly TRBD2 (5 bases). Trimming stripped 5 bases from V and 5 bases from J, with 18 bases between. CDR3 length: 16 residues. The germline gives CDR1 MDHEN, CDR2 SYDVKM. The CDR3 region is CASSPPGIFNTGELFF. For the CDR3, the DNA is TGTGCCAGCAGTCCCCCGGGGATTTTTAATACCGGGGAGCTGTTTTTT.

This sequence joins TRBV29-1 and TRBJ1-1; 11 bases are shared with TRBD1. Germline loops: CDR1 SQVTM, CDR2 ANQGSEA. J lost 4 bases, V lost 6 bases, and 4 bases had no gene match. CDR3 length: 13 residues. The CDR3 region is CSVAGTGGTEAFF. In DNA form, the CDR3 reads TGCAGCGTGGCCGGGACAGGGGGCACTGAAGCTTTCTTT.

V and J are TRBV14 and TRBJ1-6; no firm D call. Trimming took 1 base from V and 14 from J, leaving 12 bases between them. From germline, CDR1 is SGHDN and CDR2 FVKESK. The CDR3 consists of 13 residues. The CDR3 spells CASSQGGSRTLHF. The CDR3 DNA follows: TGTGCCAGCAGCCAAGGCGGAAGTCGGACCCTCCACTTT. Full variable domain (outside the CDR3, taken from reference TRBV14 and TRBJ1-6): EAGVTQFPSHSVIEKGQTVTLRCDPISGHDNLYWYRRVMGKEIKFLLHFVKESKQDESGMPNNRFLAERTGGTYSTLKVQPAELEDSGVYFCASSQGGSRTLHFGNGTRLTVT.